What follows is one T cell receptor beta chain and its context. As yet, its antigen is unknown. A second PCR of 7 to 11 cycles used a sample-barcoded 5' primer and a J-beta primer mix. A 12-random-nucleotide template-switch adaptor tagged each cDNA molecule. TCRdb ran MiXCR on the 5' RACE reads and lists one entry per CDR3 protein. This sample has some 1.6 million distinct CDR3 sequences, with 30% to 35% found just once. This sample was included in a study of blood T cells in healthy people across ages. The overall study: About one barcoded beta molecule per two T cells was captured by template switching. Study results and caveats: Percentage of naive T cells showed a strong correlation with TCR beta diversity.

Deletions cut 6 bases from V and 2 bases from J, with 14 bases between. The CDR3 is made up of 14 amino acids. The germline gives CDR1 MNHNY, CDR2 SVGAGI (reference sequence). This clonotype originated in a woman in her 30s in good health. The V and J genes are TRBV6-6 and TRBJ2-7, with D possibly being TRBD1 (5 bases). Sequencing input: blood. The CDR3 protein is CASSNIGAAYEQYF. The DNA for the CDR3 is TGTGCCAGCAGCAACATTGGGGCTGCCTACGAGCAGTACTTC.